This TCR beta chain is from a study of blood T cell repertoires in COVID-19. Looking at the study overall: The United States, Italy and Spain supplied acute and convalescent COVID-19 samples. Nucleic acid was either cDNA or gDNA, and it came from T cells, B-cell-depleted T cells, or PBMCs.

This CDR3 contains 14 residues. Germline CDR1 and CDR2: MNHEY and SVGAGI. Unmatched junction bases numbered 3, after V lost 6 bases and J lost 0 bases. In the original workflow: Scientists estimated how many nucleated cells there were by amplifying reference gene primers. Method: immunoSEQ multiplex PCR; TCRdb's copy keeps in-frame clones and lacks some. That table supplies the V and J calls and clone size; D and trimming were determined from the DNA. The table records 200,000 to 250,000 clones, approximately 90% of them present only once. The V and J genes are TRBV6-5 and TRBJ2-5; 8 bases line up with TRBD1. Sequenced sample: peripheral blood. The clonotype originates from a man between 25 and 39 years old who had recovered from COVID-19. CDR3 in amino acids: CASRRQGYQETQYF. The CDR3 DNA follows: TGTGCCAGCAGACGACAGGGGTACCAAGAGACCCAGTACTTC.